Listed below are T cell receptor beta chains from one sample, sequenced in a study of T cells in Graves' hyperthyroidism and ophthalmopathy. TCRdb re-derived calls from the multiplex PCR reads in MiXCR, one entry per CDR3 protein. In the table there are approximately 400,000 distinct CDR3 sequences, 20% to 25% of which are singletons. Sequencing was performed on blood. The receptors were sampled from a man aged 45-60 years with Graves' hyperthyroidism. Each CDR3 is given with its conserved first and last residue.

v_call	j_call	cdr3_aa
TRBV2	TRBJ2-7	CASTIGAEQYF
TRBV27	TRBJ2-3	CASSSRLAGYSTDTQYF
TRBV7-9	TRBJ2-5	CASSLAVRSQETQYF
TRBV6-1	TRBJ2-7	CASRDSGTPSYEQYF
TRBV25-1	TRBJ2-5	CASNVPGETQYF
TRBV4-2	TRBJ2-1	CASSQRGDLRAGGADEQFF
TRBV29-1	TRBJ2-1	CSALAGVSGNEQFF
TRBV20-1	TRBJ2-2	CSARRREGTGELFF
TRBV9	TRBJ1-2	CASSVGQGLIGYTF
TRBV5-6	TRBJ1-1	CASSSQAEAFF
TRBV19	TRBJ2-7	CASSISGGRLSEQYF
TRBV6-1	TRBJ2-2	CASRSPGRTGELFF
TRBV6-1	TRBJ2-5	CASSELASGRAMPGGETQYF
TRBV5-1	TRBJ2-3	CASSPDPTDTQYF
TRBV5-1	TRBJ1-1	CASSSGSGDTEAFF
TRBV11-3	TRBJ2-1	CASSGLRGEDEQFF
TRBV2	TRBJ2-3	CASLPTEGGTDTQYF
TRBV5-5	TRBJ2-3	CASSLAVAENTDTQYF
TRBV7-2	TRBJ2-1	CASSLDSVLPYGRFF
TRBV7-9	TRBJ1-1	CASSFWQSANRELEAFF
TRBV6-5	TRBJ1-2	CASSYSGAGRGLNYGYTF
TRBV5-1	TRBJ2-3	CASSLPLRDFPGDTQYF
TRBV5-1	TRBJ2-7	CASSLDLTGYEQYF
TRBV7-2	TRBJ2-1	CASSLLSEQFF
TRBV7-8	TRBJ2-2	CASVTGTANTGELFF
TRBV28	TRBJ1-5	CASRGGDRATQPQHF
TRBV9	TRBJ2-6	CASSALGQTSSGANVLTF
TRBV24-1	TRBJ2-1	CATSELGPTGGYNNEQFF
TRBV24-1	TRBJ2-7	CATSDSWAQEQYF
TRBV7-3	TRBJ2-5	CASSEGPGQAQYF
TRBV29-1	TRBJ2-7	CSVDSGDYEQYF
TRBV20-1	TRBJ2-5	CSVRGRGGETQYF
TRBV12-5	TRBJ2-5	CASGLVFPWTSGRSQETQYF
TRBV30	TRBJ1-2	CAWSKGVGAYGYTF
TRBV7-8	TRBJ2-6	CASSLSWGANVLTF
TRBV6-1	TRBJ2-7	CASSNRPPTQRAYEQYF
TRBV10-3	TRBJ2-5	CATRPRETQETQYF
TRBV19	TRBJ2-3	CASSLGLAGGSSTDTQYF
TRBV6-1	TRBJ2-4	CASSEGGPVNIQYF
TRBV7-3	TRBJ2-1	CASSFAAGAFF
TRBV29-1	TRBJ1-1	CSVESSTEAFF
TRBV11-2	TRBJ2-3	CASSLTRTGPGVQYF
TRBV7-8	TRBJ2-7	CASSRTAESYEQYF
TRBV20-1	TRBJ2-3	CSSMASGTDTQYF
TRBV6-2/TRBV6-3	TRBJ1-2	CASMNGVTNYGYTF
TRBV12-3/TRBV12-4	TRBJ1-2	CASGPLGGCTF
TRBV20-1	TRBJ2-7	CSARDKAGGSPYEQYF
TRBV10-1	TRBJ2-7	CASSESSAGYEQYF
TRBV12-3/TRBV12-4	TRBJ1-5	CASSWTGPQPQHF
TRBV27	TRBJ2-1	CASSFGRGYNEQFF
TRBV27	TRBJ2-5	CASSSIGRGGTQYF
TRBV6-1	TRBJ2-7	CASSHPRTSGNYEQYF
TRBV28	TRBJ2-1	CASGRRGSYNEQFF
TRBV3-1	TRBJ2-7	CASRLAATEQYF
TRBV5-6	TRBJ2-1	CASSLGDGNEQFF
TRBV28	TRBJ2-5	CASSSPLGAGETQYF
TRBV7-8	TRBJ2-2	CASSTRASGGELFF
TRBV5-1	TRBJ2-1	CASSLVGSSYNEQLF
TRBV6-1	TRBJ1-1	CASSDIMRSTEAFF